This T cell receptor (beta chain) originates from a study of blood T cell repertoires in COVID-19. The wider study: Collection of acute and convalescent COVID-19 samples took place in the United States, Italy and Spain. T cells, B-cell-depleted T cells, or PBMCs supplied cDNA or gDNA.

The authors' processing: The assay estimated nucleated cells by amplifying reference gene primers. Profiled with immunoSEQ multiplex PCR; TCRdb holds only in-frame clones, not every one. V and J calls and clone size are those listed in that table; D and trimming were worked out from the DNA. The sample contains 200,000 to 250,000 clones, nearly 90% of which appear only once. Ages ranged from about 18 to 89 years, with residence in under 25 US areas. The CDR3 contains 15 residues. V was pared by 5 bases and J by 8 bases, with 9 bases of the junction left unmatched. CDR1 and CDR2 (germline): KGHSH, LQKENI.

The sequenced sample was PBMCs or T cells enriched from blood (not recorded which). The J gene is TRBJ2-1, the V gene TRBV18; 10 nucleotides line up with TRBD1. The TCR originated in a man under 40 who had recovered from COVID-19. The CDR3 nucleotides read TGTGCCAGCTCAAACCTCGGACAGGGGGTGGATGAGCAGTTCTTC. The encoded protein is CASSNLGQGVDEQFF.